The next 26 T cell receptor beta chains were all read from a single sample in a study of cytomegalovirus exposure and HLA in healthy donors. 60 Vbeta and 13 Jbeta primers were used in PCR. Sequencing used immunoSEQ multiplex PCR; TCRdb keeps in-frame clones, though not all of them. The table has approximately 220,000 clones, 75% to 90% seen once; the top ten hold 0.71%. The specimen sequenced was PBMCs. The receptors derive from a boy aged 2-9 years in good health and CMV-seronegative.

The CDR3 sequence: CASSYSNRRLDGYTF. The CDR3 nucleotides read TGTGCCAGCAGTTACTCGAACCGTAGACTTGATGGCTACACCTTC. V gene TRBV6-6 combines with J gene TRBJ1-2; D not resolved. V gave up 0 bases and J gave up 6 bases, with 14 bases separating them. Germline V lookup: CDR1 MNHNY, CDR2 SVGAGI (reference sequence). The length of the CDR3 is 15 residues.

The CDR3 nucleotides read TGTGCCAGCAGCTCCCTAGGGAGTCAAGAGACCCAGTACTTC. Protein product: CASSSLGSQETQYF. The chain employs TRBV7-9 and TRBJ2-5, with D perhaps TRBD2 (5 bases). Trimming stripped 4 bases from V and 2 bases from J, with 11 bases between. Germline V gene data show CDR1 as SEHNR and CDR2 as FQNEAQ (reference sequence). The CDR3 is 14 amino acids.

J is TRBJ2-3 and V is TRBV9, with TRBD2 matching over 9 bases. Germline CDR1 and CDR2: SGDLS and YYNGEE. Germline trimming cut 2 bases from V and 3 bases from J; bases unmatched to any gene: 4. The CDR3 spans 15 residues. CDR3 nucleotide sequence: TGTGCCAGCAGCGTCTCGGGACTAGCAACAGATACGCAGTATTTT. Translation gives CASSVSGLATDTQYF.

The chain is built from TRBV28 and TRBJ2-1; 12 bases align to TRBD2. Germline values: CDR1 MDHEN, CDR2 SYDVKM. Unmatched junction bases numbered 7, after V lost 1 base and J lost 3 bases. CDR3 length equals 18 residues. The CDR3 DNA follows: TGTGCCAGCAGTTTATTGGGAGGGACTAGCGGGCACTACAATGAGCAGTTCTTC. Translated, it gives CASSLLGGTSGHYNEQFF.

The chain couples TRBV29-1 to TRBJ1-5; perhaps TRBD1 as D (6 bases). Trimming removed 4 bases at V and 3 bases at J, with 7 bases between. Looked up from germline, CDR1 is SQVTM and CDR2 is ANQGSEA. CDR3 length: 12 residues. CDR3 sequence reads: CSVGQDNQPQHF. The CDR3 DNA reads TGCAGCGTTGGACAGGACAATCAGCCCCAGCATTTT.

The rearrangement links TRBV15 to TRBJ2-5, with 9 bases that match TRBD1. Germline V CDR1 and CDR2: LNHNV, YYDKDF (reference sequence). Germline trimming cut 3 bases from V and 11 bases from J; bases unmatched to any gene: 7. The CDR3 extends over 13 amino acids. CDR3 DNA sequence: TGTGCCACCAGCAGCGGGACAGGGTTTGAGCAGTACTTC. It specifies CATSSGTGFEQYF.

As for this clone: Additional DNA sequences in this sample encode the identical CDR3. The V and J genes are TRBV6-1 and TRBJ1-1, with no clear D. Germline V CDR1 and CDR2: MNHNS, SASEGT. The V and J ends lost 8 bases and 0 bases respectively, with 7 bases between them. The CDR3 contains 12 residues. CDR3 bases: TGTGCCAGCGAGGAATTGAACACTGAAGCTTTCTTT. Protein: CASEELNTEAFF.

V usage is TRBV6-1 and J usage is TRBJ1-5; 7 bases map to TRBD1. The trim removed 6 bases at V and 7 bases at J, leaving 12 bases unmatched. CDR1 is MNHNS and CDR2 is SASEGT in the germline V gene. The CDR3 has 15 residues. CDR3 nucleotides: TGTGCCAGCAGGGGTCTCTACAGGGGAGGACAGCCCCAGCATTTT. This translates into CASRGLYRGGQPQHF.

This sequence joins TRBV4-2 and TRBJ1-1; D uncertain. The germline CDR1 and CDR2 sequences are LGHNA and YNFKEQ. With 1 base removed from V and 8 bases from J, the gap between germline ends came to 8 bases. This CDR3 has 12 amino acids. CDR3 residues: CASSQVGGEAFF. CDR3 sequence (DNA): TGTGCCAGCAGCCAAGTGGGAGGAGAAGCTTTCTTT.

This clone was seen a handful of times. The chain has TRBV15 and TRBJ2-7, with TRBD1 matching 8 bases. Per germline, CDR1 LNHNV and CDR2 YYDKDF (reference sequence). The length of the CDR3 is 15 residues. V shed 0 bases, J shed 2 bases, and the junction held 3 bases outside the gene matches. For the CDR3, the DNA is TGTGCCACCAGCAGAGAGGAGACAGGGGCCTACGAGCAGTACTTC. Encoded protein: CATSREETGAYEQYF.

The chain carries TRBV30 and TRBJ2-7, with D perhaps matching TRBD2 (6 bases). The ends were cut back, 7 bases at V and 5 bases at J, with 18 bases in the middle. The CDR3 length is 13 residues. CDR1 is GTSNPN and CDR2 is SVGIG in the germline V gene (reference sequence). The CDR3 here is CAYSTRNPDEQYF. In nucleotides, the CDR3 is TGTGCCTACTCGACTAGGAACCCCGACGAGCAGTACTTC.

The chain carries TRBV4-1 and TRBJ2-3, with 9 bases lining up with TRBD2. This CDR3 contains 14 residues. Germline V gene sequence: CDR1 MGHRA, CDR2 YSYEKL. V lost 4 bases to trimming and J lost 2 bases; unmatched junction nucleotides: 1. As DNA, the CDR3 is TGCGCCAGCAGCCTAGCGGGAGTCACAGATACGCAGTATTTT. It yields the protein CASSLAGVTDTQYF.

This clone was recorded only once. The chain is built from TRBV10-3 and TRBJ1-4; TRBD1 agrees at 7 bases. V shed 6 bases and J 3 bases; nucleotides not matched to a gene: 25. The CDR3 sequence is 21 residues long. Germline values: CDR1 ENHRY, CDR2 SYGVKD. The CDR3 bases are TGTGCCATCAGGGCCCCAGGGACAGCCCATGCCCACGAGCTTGCTAATGAAAAACTGTTTTTT. Translating gives CAIRAPGTAHAHELANEKLFF.

The chain carries TRBV4-1 and TRBJ2-2, with 9 bases lining up with TRBD2. Germline V gene sequence: CDR1 MGHRA, CDR2 YSYEKL. V lost 4 bases to trimming and J lost 7 bases; unmatched junction nucleotides: 10. The CDR3 runs to 16 residues. The CDR3 DNA reads as TGCGCCAGCAGCCCAGGCCCGGGACTAGCAAACGGGGAGCTGTTTTTT. This translates into CASSPGPGLANGELFF.

V and J are TRBV5-5 and TRBJ2-3; tentatively, D is TRBD2 (6 bases). The CDR3 spans 14 residues. The V gene's germline CDR1 is SGHKS and CDR2 YYEKEE (reference sequence). V was shortened by 5 bases and J by 2 bases, with 12 bases between the two germline ends. CDR3 in DNA: TGTGCCAGCAGGCGGGACCCGCTCACAGATACGCAGTATTTT. Amino acids: CASRRDPLTDTQYF.

The J gene is TRBJ2-1, the V gene TRBV6-5, with D uncertain. The V and J ends lost 2 bases and 6 bases respectively, with 8 bases between them. This CDR3 is 13 amino acids long. Germline V lookup: CDR1 MNHEY, CDR2 SVGAGI. The CDR3 here is CASSYGPINEQFF. CDR3 in DNA: TGTGCCAGCAGTTACGGCCCCATCAATGAGCAGTTCTTC.

This clone turned up a few times. The chain is built from TRBV11-3 and TRBJ1-1; D gene unclear. The CDR3 consists of 14 residues. Trimming left V 0 bases short and J 4 bases short, with 9 bases between. Germline V gene sequence: CDR1 SGHNT, CDR2 YENEEA. The chain's CDR3 is CASSLDRYTTEAFF. DNA for the CDR3: TGTGCCAGCAGCTTAGACCGCTATACCACTGAAGCTTTCTTT.

The chain is built from TRBV5-6 and TRBJ2-4, with D possibly being TRBD1 (5 bases). Germline values: CDR1 SGHDT, CDR2 YYEEEE. This CDR3 has 16 amino acids. V dropped 0 bases and J dropped 2 bases, with 12 bases sitting between them. The CDR3 DNA is TGTGCCAGCAGCTTGGACCTAGGGGTTACCAAAAACATTCAGTACTTC. Its protein product is CASSLDLGVTKNIQYF. Drawing the rest from reference TRBV5-6 and TRBJ2-4, the complete variable domain is DAGVTQSPTHLIKTRGQQVTLRCSPKSGHDTVSWYQQALGQGPQFIFQYYEEEERQRGNFPDRFSGHQFPNYSSELNVNALLLGDSALYLCASSLDLGVTKNIQYFGAGTRLSVL.

As for this clone: As the CDR3 is not closed by the conserved phenylalanine or tryptophan, this likely results from a read error. The DNA is left out, because the CDR3 cannot be placed on it with certainty; the CDR3 is given as TCRdb lists it. The V gene is TRBV13, the J gene TRBJ2-3; TRBD1, the D gene given by the table, was not confirmed from the DNA. The CDR3 contains 16 residues when both ends are counted. CDR1 PRHDT and CDR2 FYEKMQ come from the germline V gene (reference sequence). CDR3 sequence reads: CASSPGTGALYNEQFL.

This chain connects TRBV10-3 to TRBJ1-3; weak D call: TRBD1 (5 bases). V lost 8 bases to trimming and J lost 2 bases, with 10 bases between them. Germline V lookup: CDR1 ENHRY, CDR2 SYGVKD. The CDR3 totals 13 residues. Written as DNA, the CDR3 is TGTGCCATCCAGGCAGGGACTGGAAACACCATATATTTT. It is translated as CAIQAGTGNTIYF.

This chain connects TRBV15 to TRBJ1-4, with a possible D match to TRBD1 (5 bases). CDR1 LNHNV and CDR2 YYDKDF come from the germline V gene (reference sequence). This CDR3 comprises 15 residues. Trimming cost V 0 bases and J 4 bases, with 9 bases left between them. CDR3 protein: CATSRDYRRNEKLFF. For the CDR3, the DNA is TGTGCCACCAGCAGAGATTACAGGCGTAATGAAAAACTGTTTTTT.

The chain has TRBV30 and TRBJ1-2; TRBD1 aligns across 9 bases. CDR3 length: 13 amino acids. V shed 0 bases and J 7 bases; nucleotides not matched to a gene: 3. The germline V gene has CDR1 GTSNPN and CDR2 SVGIG (reference sequence). The DNA for the CDR3 is TGTGCCTGGAGTGTCACAGGGGGCGGTGGCTACACCTTC. This encodes CAWSVTGGGGYTF.

The V and J genes are TRBV2 and TRBJ2-5, with D tentatively TRBD2 (5 bases). Germline V gives CDR1 SNHLY, CDR2 FYNNEI. The ends were cut back, 7 bases at V and 2 bases at J, with 14 bases in the middle. The CDR3 loop spans 14 amino acids. This CDR3 is CASTGRRTQETQYF. For the CDR3, the DNA is TGTGCCAGCACTGGGCGACGGACTCAAGAGACCCAGTACTTC.

The CDR3 bases are TGTGCCAGCAGTGATCTGACACAAGTTCAGCATTTT. Its translation is CASSDLTQVQHF. This chain uses TRBV2 with TRBJ1-5; D gene uncertain. Germline assignment: CDR1 SNHLY and CDR2 FYNNEI. The CDR3 covers 12 residues. Trimming removed 3 bases at V and 13 bases at J, with 13 bases between.

This chain joins TRBV4-2 and TRBJ2-1, with D tentatively TRBD2 (5 bases). Germline V lookup: CDR1 LGHNA, CDR2 YNFKEQ. There are 13 residues in the CDR3. Deletions cut 4 bases from V and 7 bases from J, with 11 bases between. The CDR3 region is CASSPNGENEQFF. CDR3 DNA sequence: TGTGCCAGCAGCCCAAACGGGGAGAATGAGCAGTTCTTC.

The chain couples TRBV30 to TRBJ1-6, with D perhaps TRBD1 (5 bases). The CDR3 totals 14 residues. CDR1 and CDR2 from the germline V gene are GTSNPN and SVGIG (reference sequence). V was pared by 8 bases and J by 8 bases, with 19 bases between. The CDR3 bases are TGTGCCGGAGAGGTGGGGCAGGGCGATTCACCCCTCCACTTT. It translates to CAGEVGQGDSPLHF.